The clone carrying this T cell receptor beta chain was seen more than once but under ten times. CDR3 length equals 16 residues. Thawed unstimulated PBMCs were FACS-sorted by CD3, CD4 and CD8 into two populations. Some clones are missing from TCRdb's copy, which holds only in-frame ones; the method was immunoSEQ multiplex PCR. The sample records 9,500 to 10,000 clones, over 60% being singletons. These data are taken from a study of T cell clones after liver transplantation. Across the whole study: Third-party-reactive TCRbeta sequences from pre-transplant mixed lymphocyte reactions served as antigen-independent comparators.

V is TRBV21-1 and J is TRBJ2-1; the table assigns TRBD2, which was not confirmed against the DNA. TRBV21-1 is classified as a pseudogene. The sample here was CD8+ T cells from blood, taken at the roughly 15-month timepoint. The TCR was taken from a human patient who received a liver transplant. Some T cells may be graft donor cells. The CDR3 DNA is TGTGCCAGCAGCAAAGGGACTAGCGGGGGGGCCAATGAGCAGTTCTTC. It is translated as CASSKGTSGGANEQFF.